This TCR beta chain was sequenced for a study of blood T cell repertoires in COVID-19. There are 15 residues in the CDR3. From germline, CDR1 is MDHEN and CDR2 SYDVKM. V was pared by 5 bases and J by 3 bases, with 16 bases between. This clone was seen just once. Assay: immunoSEQ multiplex PCR; the TCRdb copy retains only in-frame clones and omits some. The sample lists 100,000 to 150,000 clones; around 76% were seen once. Input material: peripheral blood. The rearrangement links TRBV28 to TRBJ1-2, with TRBD1 as a possible D gene (6 bases). The source of this sequence is a man aged 55 to 70 with acute or convalescent COVID-19. The CDR3 sequence: CASSRESNRDYGYTF. The CDR3 nucleotides read TGTGCCAGCAGTCGGGAATCCAACAGGGACTATGGCTACACCTTC.